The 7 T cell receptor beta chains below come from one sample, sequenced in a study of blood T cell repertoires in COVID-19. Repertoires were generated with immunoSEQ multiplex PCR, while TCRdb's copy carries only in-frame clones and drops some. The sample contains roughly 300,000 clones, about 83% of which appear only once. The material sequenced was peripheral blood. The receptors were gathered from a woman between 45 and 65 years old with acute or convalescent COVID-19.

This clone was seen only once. CDR3 DNA: TGTGCCAGCAGCCGTAGCGGGGGGCGAAATACCGGGGAGCTGTTTTTT. Its translation: CASSRSGGRNTGELFF. J is TRBJ2-2 and V is TRBV11-2, with TRBD2 matching over 10 bases. CDR1 and CDR2 from the germline V gene are SGHAT and FQNNGV. The CDR3 length is 16 residues. Germline trimming cut 5 bases from V and 5 bases from J; bases unmatched to any gene: 8. Drawing the rest from reference TRBV11-2 and TRBJ2-2, the complete variable domain is EAGVAQSPRYKIIEKRQSVAFWCNPISGHATLYWYQQILGQGPKLLIQFQNNGVVDDSQLPKDRFSAERLKGVDSTLKIQPAKLEDSAVYLCASSRSGGRNTGELFFGEGSRLTVL.

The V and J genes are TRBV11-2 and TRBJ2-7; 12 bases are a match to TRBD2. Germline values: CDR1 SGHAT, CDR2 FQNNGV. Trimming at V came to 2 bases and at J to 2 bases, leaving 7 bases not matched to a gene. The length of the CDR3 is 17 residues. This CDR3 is CASSLNRGLAGTYEQYF. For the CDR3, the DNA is TGTGCCAGCAGCTTAAACCGGGGACTAGCGGGCACCTACGAGCAGTACTTC.

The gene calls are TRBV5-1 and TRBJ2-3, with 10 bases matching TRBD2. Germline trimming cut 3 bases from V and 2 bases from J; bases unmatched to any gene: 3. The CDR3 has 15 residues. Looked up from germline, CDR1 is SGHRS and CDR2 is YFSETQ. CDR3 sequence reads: CASSSAGGPTDTQYF. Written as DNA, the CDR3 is TGCGCCAGCAGCTCAGCGGGGGGGCCCACAGATACGCAGTATTTT.

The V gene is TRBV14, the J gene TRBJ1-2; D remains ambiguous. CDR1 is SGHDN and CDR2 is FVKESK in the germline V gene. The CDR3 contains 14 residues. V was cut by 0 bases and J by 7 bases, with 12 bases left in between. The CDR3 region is CASSQEGFGVGYTF. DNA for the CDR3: TGTGCCAGCAGCCAAGAAGGTTTCGGGGTTGGCTACACCTTC.

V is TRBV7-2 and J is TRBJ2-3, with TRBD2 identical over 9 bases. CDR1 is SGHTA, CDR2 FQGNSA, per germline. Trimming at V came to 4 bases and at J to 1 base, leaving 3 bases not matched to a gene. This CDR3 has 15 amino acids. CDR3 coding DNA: TGTGCCAGCAGCTCTTCTAGCGGGGGCACAGATACGCAGTATTTT. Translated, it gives CASSSSSGGTDTQYF.

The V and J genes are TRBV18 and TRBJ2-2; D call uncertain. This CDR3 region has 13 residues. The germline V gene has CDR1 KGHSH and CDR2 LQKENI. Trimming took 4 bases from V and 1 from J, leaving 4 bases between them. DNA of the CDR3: TGTGCCAGCTCACTCGGGAACACCGGGGAGCTGTTTTTT. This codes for CASSLGNTGELFF.

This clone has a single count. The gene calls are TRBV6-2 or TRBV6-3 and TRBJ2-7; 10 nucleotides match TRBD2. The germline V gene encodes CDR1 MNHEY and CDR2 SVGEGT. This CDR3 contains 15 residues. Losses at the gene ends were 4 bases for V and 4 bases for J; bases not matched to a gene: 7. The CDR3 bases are TGTGCCAGCAGTTTCGGGCTAGCGGGAGAATACGAGCAGTACTTC. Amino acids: CASSFGLAGEYEQYF.